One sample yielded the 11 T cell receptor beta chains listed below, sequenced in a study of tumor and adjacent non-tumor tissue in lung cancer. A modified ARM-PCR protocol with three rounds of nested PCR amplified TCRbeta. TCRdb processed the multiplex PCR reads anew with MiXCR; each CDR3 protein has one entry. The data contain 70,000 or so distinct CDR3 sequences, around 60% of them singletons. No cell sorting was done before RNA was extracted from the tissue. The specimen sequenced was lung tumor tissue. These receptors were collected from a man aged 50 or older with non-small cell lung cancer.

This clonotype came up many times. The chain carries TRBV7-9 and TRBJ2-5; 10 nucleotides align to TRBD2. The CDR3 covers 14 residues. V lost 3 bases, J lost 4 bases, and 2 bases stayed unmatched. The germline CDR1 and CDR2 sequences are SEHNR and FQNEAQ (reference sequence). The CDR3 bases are TGTGCCAGCAGCTTCCAGCGGGAGGGAGAGACCCAGTACTTC. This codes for CASSFQREGETQYF.

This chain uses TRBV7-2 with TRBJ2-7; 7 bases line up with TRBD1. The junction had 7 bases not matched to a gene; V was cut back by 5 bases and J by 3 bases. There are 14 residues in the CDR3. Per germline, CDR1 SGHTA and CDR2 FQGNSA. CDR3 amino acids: CASSLNRDSYEQYF. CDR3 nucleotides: TGTGCCAGCAGCCTGAACCGGGACAGCTACGAGCAGTACTTC.

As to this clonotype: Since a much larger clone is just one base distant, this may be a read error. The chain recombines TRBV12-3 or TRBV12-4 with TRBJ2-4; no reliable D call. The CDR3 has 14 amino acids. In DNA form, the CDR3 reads TGTGCCGGCAGTTTACTTGGAGCCAAAAACATTCAGTACTTC. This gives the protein CAGSLLGAKNIQYF.

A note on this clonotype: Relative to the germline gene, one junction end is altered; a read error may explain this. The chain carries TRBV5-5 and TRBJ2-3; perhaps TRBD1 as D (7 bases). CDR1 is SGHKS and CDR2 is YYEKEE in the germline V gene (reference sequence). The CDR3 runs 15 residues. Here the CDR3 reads CASSAGQRSTDKQYF. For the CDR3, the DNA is TGTGCCAGCAGCGCGGGACAGAGAAGCACAGATAAGCAGTATTTT.

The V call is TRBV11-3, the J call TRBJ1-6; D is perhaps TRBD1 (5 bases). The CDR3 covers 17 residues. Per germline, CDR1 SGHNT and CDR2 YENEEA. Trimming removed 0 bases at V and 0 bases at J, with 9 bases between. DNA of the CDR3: TGTGCCAGCAGCTTAGAGGACACCAACTCCTATAATTCACCCCTCCACTTT. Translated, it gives CASSLEDTNSYNSPLHF.

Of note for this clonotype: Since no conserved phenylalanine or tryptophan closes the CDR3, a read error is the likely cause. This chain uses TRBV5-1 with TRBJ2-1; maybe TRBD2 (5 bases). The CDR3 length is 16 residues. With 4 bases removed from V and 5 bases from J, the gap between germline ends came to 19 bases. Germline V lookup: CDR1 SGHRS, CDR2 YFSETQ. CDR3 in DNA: TGCGCCAGCAGCCCCTCGGGGTGGGATCAGGACAATGAGCAGTTCTTA. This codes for CASSPSGWDQDNEQFL.

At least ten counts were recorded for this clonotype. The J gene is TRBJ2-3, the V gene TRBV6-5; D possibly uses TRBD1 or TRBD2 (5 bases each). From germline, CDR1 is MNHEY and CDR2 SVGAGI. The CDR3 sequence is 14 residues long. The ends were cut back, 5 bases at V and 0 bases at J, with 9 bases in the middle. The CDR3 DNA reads TGTGCCAGCAGTGACCGGGACAGCACAGATACGCAGTATTTT. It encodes CASSDRDSTDTQYF.

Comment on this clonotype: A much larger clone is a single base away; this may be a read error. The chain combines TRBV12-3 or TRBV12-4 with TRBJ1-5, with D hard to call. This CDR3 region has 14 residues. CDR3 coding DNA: TGTGCCTGCAGTTTTGCGGGGTCGGATCAGCCCCAGCATTTT. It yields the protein CACSFAGSDQPQHF.

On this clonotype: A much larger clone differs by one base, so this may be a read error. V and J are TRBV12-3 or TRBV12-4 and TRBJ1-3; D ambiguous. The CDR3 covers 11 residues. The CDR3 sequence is CASSALNTIFF. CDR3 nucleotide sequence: TGTGCCAGCAGTGCCCTAAACACCATATTTTTT.

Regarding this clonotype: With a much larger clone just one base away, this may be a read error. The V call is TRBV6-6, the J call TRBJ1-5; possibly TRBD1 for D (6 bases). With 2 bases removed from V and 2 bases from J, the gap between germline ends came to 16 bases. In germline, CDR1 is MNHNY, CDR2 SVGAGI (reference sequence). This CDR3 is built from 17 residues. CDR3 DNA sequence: TGTGCCAGCAGTTACACCCCAGGGGCAGAGGGCAATCAGCCCCAGCATTTT. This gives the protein CASSYTPGAEGNQPQHF.

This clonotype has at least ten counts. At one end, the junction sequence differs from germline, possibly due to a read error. The CDR3 sequence is CSSSQEGRADNEQFF. The CDR3 nucleotides read TGTTCCAGCAGCCAAGAAGGGAGGGCGGACAATGAGCAGTTCTTC. The chain couples TRBV4-2 to TRBJ2-1; 7 bases align to TRBD2. This CDR3 contains 15 residues. Germline V gene sequence: CDR1 LGHNA, CDR2 YNFKEQ.